This T cell receptor (beta chain) was profiled in a study of technical replicates of blood from several donors. TCRdb's copy holds only in-frame clones and misses some; the assay was immunoSEQ multiplex PCR. The repertoire consists of about 79,000 clones, with about nine tenths occurring once and the leading ten covering 0.39%. The TCR originated in a human donor in good health. Some clones in this sample may be carry-over from other donors' samples. Sequenced input: T cells isolated from PBMCs.

CDR3: CASSIAGRSGSYEQYF. For the CDR3, the DNA is TGTGCCAGTAGTATAGCTGGTCGCAGCGGGAGCTACGAGCAGTACTTC. The chain uses TRBV19 and TRBJ2-7; 8 bases align to TRBD2. The CDR3 length is 16 residues. V dropped 1 base and J dropped 3; count of bases not matched to a gene: 8. Germline V gives CDR1 LNHDA, CDR2 SQIVND (reference sequence).